This T cell receptor beta chain was observed in a study of shared clonotypes between healthy human individuals. Whole-study context: Ranging from 18 to 49 in age, donors were a couple of women and a few men. Each donor contributed plates that comprised three CD4 naive, three CD4 memory, two CD8 naive and one CD8 memory.

Study-level findings and limits: It was the few donors that limited the genetic and exposure-history diversity represented.

V trimming: 6 bases; J trimming: 4 bases; junction bases outside the gene matches: 6. This CDR3 spans 13 amino acids. CDR1 is LNHDA, CDR2 SQIVND, per germline (reference sequence). Libraries were prepared by immunoSEQ multiplex PCR; TCRdb keeps only in-frame clonotypes and omits some of them. Among about 2 million clones listed, over 85% were seen once. This clone was seen a single time. Its antigen is undetermined. As defined, naive CD8 cells were CD45RO-negative and positively selected for CCR7, with terminally differentiated effector memory CD45RA+ cells excluded. Donors were healthy HIV-negative adults without recent acute infections or vaccinations.

The sequence derives from a young man in good health. Sequenced: naive CD8+ T cells sorted from blood. V gene TRBV19 combines with J gene TRBJ2-7; TRBD2 aligns across 7 bases. The CDR3 sequence is CASSGRGIYEQYF. The CDR3 DNA reads TGTGCCAGTAGCGGGCGGGGGATATACGAGCAGTACTTC. Full variable domain (missing parts from reference TRBV19 and TRBJ2-7): DGGITQSPKYLFRKEGQNVTLSCEQNLNHDAMYWYRQDPGQGLRLIYYSQIVNDFQKGDIAEGYSVSREKKESFPLTVTSAQKNPTAFYLCASSGRGIYEQYFGPGTRLTVT.